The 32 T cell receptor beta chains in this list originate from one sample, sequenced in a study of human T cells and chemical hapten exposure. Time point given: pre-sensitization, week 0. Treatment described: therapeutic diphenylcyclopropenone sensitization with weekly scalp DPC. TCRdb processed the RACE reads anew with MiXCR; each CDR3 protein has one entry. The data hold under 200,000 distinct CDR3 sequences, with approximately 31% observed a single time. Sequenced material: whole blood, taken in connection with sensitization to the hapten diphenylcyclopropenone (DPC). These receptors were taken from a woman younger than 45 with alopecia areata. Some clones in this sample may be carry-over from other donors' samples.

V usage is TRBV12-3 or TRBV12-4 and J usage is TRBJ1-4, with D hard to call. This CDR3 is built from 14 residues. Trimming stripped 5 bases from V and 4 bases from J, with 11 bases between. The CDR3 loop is CASSPSAVNEKLFF. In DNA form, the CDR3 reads TGTGCCAGCAGTCCCAGCGCTGTTAATGAAAAACTGTTTTTT.

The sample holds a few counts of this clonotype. The CDR3 DNA follows: TGTGCCAGCAGTTTTGGGGACAGAATCGACTATGGCTACACCTTC. Translated, it gives CASSFGDRIDYGYTF. V is TRBV27 and J is TRBJ1-2; 7 bases map to TRBD1. V shed 3 bases and J 3 bases; nucleotides not matched to a gene: 7. The germline V gene has CDR1 MNHEY and CDR2 SMNVEV (reference sequence). The CDR3 consists of 15 residues.

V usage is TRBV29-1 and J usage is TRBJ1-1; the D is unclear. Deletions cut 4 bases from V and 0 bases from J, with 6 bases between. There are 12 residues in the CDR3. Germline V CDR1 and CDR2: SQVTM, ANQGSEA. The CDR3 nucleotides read TGCAGCGTTGGCAGCATGAACACTGAAGCTTTCTTT. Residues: CSVGSMNTEAFF.

CDR3 DNA: TGTGCCATCAGTCCGACGGGACAGGGATCTGGGGCCAACGTCCTGACTTTC. Its translation: CAISPTGQGSGANVLTF. This chain links TRBV10-3 with TRBJ2-6; TRBD1 agrees at 9 bases. J gave up 1 base and V 5 bases, and 6 bases lay outside the gene matches. This CDR3 region has 17 residues. CDR1 and CDR2 (germline): ENHRY, SYGVKD.

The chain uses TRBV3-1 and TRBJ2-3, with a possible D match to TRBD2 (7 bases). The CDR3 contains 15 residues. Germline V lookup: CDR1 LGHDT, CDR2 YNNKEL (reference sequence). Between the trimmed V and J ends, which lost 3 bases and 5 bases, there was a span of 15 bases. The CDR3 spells CASSQRGQGGDTQYF. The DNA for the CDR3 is TGTGCCAGCAGCCAGCGGGGGCAGGGCGGAGATACGCAGTATTTT.

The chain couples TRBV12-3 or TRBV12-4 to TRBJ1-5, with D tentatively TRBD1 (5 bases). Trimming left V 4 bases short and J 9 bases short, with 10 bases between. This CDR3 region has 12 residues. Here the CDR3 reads CASSSTQGPQHF. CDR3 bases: TGTGCCAGCAGTTCGACCCAGGGGCCCCAGCATTTT.

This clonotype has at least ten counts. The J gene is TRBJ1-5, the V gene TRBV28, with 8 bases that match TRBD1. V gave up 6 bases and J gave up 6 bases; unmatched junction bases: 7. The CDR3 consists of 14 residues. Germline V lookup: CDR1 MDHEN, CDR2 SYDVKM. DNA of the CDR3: TGTGCCAGCAGCCCAGGACAGGGACGTCAGCCCCAGCATTTT. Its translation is CASSPGQGRQPQHF.

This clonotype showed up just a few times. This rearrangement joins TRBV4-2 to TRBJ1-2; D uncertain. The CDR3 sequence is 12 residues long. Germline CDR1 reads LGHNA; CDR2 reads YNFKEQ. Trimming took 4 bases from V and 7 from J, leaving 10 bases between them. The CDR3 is CASSRGPIGYTF. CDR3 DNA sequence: TGTGCCAGCAGCCGCGGTCCGATTGGCTACACCTTC.

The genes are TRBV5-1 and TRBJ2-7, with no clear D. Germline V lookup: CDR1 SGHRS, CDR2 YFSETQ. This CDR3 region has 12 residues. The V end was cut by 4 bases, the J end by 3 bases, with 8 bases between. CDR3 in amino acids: CASSAGRYEQYF. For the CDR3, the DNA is TGCGCCAGCAGCGCCGGACGCTACGAGCAGTACTTC.

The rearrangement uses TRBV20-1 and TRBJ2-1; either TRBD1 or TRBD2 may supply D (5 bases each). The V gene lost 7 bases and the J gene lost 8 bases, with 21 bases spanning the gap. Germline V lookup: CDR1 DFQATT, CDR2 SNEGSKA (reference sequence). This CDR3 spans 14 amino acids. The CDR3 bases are TGCAGTGTCGCACCGGGACCCCCTTCTTATGAGCAGTTCTTC. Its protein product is CSVAPGPPSYEQFF.

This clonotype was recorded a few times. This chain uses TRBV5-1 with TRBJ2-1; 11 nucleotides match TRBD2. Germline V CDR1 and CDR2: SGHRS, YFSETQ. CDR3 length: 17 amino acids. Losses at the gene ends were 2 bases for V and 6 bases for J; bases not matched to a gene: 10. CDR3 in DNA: TGCGCCAGCAGCTTCTTACTAGCGGGAGACCCGGGCAATGAGCAGTTCTTC. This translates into CASSFLLAGDPGNEQFF.

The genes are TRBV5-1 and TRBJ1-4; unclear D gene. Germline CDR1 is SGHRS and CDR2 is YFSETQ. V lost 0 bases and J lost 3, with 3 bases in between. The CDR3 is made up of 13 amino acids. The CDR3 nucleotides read TGCGCCAGCAGCTTGGGACCTAATGAAAAACTGTTTTTT. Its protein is CASSLGPNEKLFF.

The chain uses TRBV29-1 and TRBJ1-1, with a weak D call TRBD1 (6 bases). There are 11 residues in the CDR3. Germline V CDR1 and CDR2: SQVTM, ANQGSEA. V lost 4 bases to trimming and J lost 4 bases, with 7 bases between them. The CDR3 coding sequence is TGCAGCGTTGCGGGGGCCACTGAAGCTTTCTTT. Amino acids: CSVAGATEAFF.

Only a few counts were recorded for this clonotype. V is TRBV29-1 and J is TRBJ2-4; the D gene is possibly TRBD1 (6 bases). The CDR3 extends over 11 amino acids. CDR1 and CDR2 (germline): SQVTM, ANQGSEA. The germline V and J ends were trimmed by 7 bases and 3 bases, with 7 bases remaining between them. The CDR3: CSAGHKNIQYF. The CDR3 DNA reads TGCAGCGCGGGACACAAAAACATTCAGTACTTC. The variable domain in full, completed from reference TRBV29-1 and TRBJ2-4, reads SAVISQKPSRDICQRGTSLTIQCQVDSQVTMMFWYRQQPGQSLTLIATANQGSEATYESGFVIDKFPISRPNLTFSTLTVSNMSPEDSSIYLCSAGHKNIQYFGAGTRLSVL.

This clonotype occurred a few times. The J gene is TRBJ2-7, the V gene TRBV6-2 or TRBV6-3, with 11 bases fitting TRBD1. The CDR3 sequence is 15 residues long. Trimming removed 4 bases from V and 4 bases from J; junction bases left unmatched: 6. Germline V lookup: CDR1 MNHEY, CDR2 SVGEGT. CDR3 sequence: CASSSIGTGGYEQYF. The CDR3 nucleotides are TGTGCCAGCAGTTCGATCGGGACAGGGGGATACGAGCAGTACTTC.

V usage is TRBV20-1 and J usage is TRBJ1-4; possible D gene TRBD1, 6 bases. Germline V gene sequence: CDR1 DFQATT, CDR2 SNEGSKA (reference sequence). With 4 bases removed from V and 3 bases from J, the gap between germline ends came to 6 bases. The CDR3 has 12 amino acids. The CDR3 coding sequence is TGCAGTGCTAAGGGGGCTAATGAAAAACTGTTTTTT. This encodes CSAKGANEKLFF.

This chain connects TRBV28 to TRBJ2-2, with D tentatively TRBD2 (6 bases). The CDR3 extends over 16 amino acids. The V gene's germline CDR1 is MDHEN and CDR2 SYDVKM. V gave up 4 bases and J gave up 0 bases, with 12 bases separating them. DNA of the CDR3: TGTGCCAGCAGTTCAACGGGACTCTCGAACACCGGGGAGCTGTTTTTT. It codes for CASSSTGLSNTGELFF.

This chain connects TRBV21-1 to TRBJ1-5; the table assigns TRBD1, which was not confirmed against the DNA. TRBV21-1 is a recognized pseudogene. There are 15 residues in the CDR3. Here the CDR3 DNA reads TGTGCCAGCAGTCGACAGGCTTATAGCAATCAGCCCCAGCATTTT. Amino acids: CASSRQAYSNQPQHF.

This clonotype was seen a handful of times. Here the CDR3 DNA reads TGCAGCGCTGGGACTAGCTTAGGCAATGAGCAGTTCTTC. Protein: CSAGTSLGNEQFF. The rearrangement joins TRBV29-1 to TRBJ2-1, with 9 bases matching TRBD2. The germline CDR1 and CDR2 sequences are SQVTM and ANQGSEA. The CDR3 runs 13 residues. After removal of 7 bases from V and 6 bases from J, the junction contained 7 bases not matched to a gene.

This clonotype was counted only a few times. As DNA, the CDR3 is TGTGCCAGCAGCCAATATCACTCGAACACTGAAGCTTTCTTT. It is translated as CASSQYHSNTEAFF. The genes are TRBV14 and TRBJ1-1; D is unresolved. This CDR3 is 14 amino acids long. The germline V gene encodes CDR1 SGHDN and CDR2 FVKESK. With 2 bases removed from V and 1 base from J, the gap between germline ends came to 8 bases.

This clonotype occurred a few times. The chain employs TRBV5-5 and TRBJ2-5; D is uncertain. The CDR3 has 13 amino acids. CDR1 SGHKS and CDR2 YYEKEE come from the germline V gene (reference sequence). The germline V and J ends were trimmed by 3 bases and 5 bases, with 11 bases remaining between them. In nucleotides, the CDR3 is TGTGCCAGCAGCTCGTCACGCCAGGAGACCCAGTACTTC. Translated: CASSSSRQETQYF.

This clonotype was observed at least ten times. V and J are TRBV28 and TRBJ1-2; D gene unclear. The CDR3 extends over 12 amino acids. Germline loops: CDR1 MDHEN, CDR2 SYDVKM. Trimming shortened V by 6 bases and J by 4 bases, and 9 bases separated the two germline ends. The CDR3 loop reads CASSPPGYGYTF. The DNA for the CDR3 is TGTGCCAGCAGCCCGCCAGGCTATGGCTACACCTTC.

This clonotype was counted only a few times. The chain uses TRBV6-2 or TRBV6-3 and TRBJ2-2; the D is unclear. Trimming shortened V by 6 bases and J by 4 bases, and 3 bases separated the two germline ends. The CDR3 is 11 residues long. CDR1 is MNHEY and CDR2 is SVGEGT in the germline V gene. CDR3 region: CASSSTGELFF. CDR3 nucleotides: TGTGCCAGCAGCTCCACCGGGGAGCTGTTTTTT.

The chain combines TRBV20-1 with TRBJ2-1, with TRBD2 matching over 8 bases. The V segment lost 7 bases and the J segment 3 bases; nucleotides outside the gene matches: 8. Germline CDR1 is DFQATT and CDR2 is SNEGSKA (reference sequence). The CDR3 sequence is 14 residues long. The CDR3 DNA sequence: TGCAGTGTTGCCGGGACTAGTTTCTACAATGAGCAGTTCTTC. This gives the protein CSVAGTSFYNEQFF.

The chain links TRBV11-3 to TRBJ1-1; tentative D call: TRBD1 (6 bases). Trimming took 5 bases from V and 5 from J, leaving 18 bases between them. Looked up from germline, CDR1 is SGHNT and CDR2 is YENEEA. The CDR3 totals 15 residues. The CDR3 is CASSNIGGAKTEAFF. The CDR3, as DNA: TGTGCCAGCAGCAATATCGGGGGCGCGAAAACTGAAGCTTTCTTT.

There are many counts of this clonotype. CDR3 sequence (DNA): TGTGCCTGGAGTGTAAGCTGGGAGCAGTACTTC. Translation: CAWSVSWEQYF. The chain employs TRBV30 and TRBJ2-7; the D is unclear. CDR3 length equals 11 residues. The V end lost 0 bases, the J end lost 7 bases, and 7 bases lay between the germline ends. Germline lookup yields CDR1 GTSNPN and CDR2 SVGIG (reference sequence).

The CDR3: CAISESDRAGGYTF. As DNA, the CDR3 is TGTGCCATCAGTGAGTCGGATAGGGCCGGTGGCTACACCTTC. The chain combines TRBV10-3 with TRBJ1-2; no firm D call. V was cut by 0 bases and J by 7 bases, with 12 bases left in between. The germline V gene encodes CDR1 ENHRY and CDR2 SYGVKD. This CDR3 is built from 14 residues.

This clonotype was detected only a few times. This chain's CDR3 is CSASRVSEAFF. The CDR3 DNA is TGCAGTGCTAGCAGGGTCTCTGAAGCTTTCTTT. The chain couples TRBV20-1 to TRBJ1-1; tentatively, D is TRBD1 (5 bases). The CDR3 is 11 residues long. In germline, CDR1 is DFQATT, CDR2 SNEGSKA (reference sequence). V was pared by 3 bases and J by 6 bases, with 8 bases between.

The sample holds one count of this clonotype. CDR3 residues: CASRTRGREYGYTF. The CDR3 DNA sequence: TGTGCCAGCCGAACCAGGGGGCGTGAATATGGCTACACCTTC. The chain has TRBV6-5 and TRBJ1-2, with 8 bases lining up with TRBD1. V shed 8 bases, J shed 5 bases, and the junction held 10 bases outside the gene matches. There are 14 residues in the CDR3. CDR1 and CDR2 from the germline V gene are MNHEY and SVGAGI.

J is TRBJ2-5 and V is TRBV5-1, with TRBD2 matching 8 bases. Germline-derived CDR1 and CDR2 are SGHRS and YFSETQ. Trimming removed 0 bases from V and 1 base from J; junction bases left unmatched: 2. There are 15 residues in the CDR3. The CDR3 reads CASSLGSGGQETQYF. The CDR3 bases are TGCGCCAGCAGCTTGGGCAGCGGGGGCCAAGAGACCCAGTACTTC.

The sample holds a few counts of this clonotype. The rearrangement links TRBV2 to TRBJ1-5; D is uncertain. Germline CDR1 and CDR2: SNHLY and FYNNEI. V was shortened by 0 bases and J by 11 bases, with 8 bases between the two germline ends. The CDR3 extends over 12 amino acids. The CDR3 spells CASSEAAAAQHF. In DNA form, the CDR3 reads TGTGCCAGCAGTGAAGCGGCTGCTGCCCAGCATTTT.

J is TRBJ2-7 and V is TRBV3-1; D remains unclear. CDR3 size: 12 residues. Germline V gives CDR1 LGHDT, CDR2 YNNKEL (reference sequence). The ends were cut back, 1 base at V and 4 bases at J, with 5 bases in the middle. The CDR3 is CASSQGLYEQYF. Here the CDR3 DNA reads TGTGCCAGCAGCCAAGGCTTGTACGAGCAGTACTTC.